Each of the 8 T cell receptor beta chains below was sequenced from the same sample in a study of blood T cell repertoires in COVID-19. Here immunoSEQ multiplex PCR was the method, and the copy in TCRdb shows in-frame clones only, minus some. The profile shows some 150,000 clones, around nine tenths of them singletons. Input material: peripheral blood. The receptors were gathered from an older woman with acute or convalescent COVID-19.

The chain joins TRBV4-1 to TRBJ2-5, with D perhaps matching TRBD2 (5 bases). Trimming took off 3 bases at V and 1 base at J, with 15 bases between the two ends. Germline-derived CDR1 and CDR2 are MGHRA and YSYEKL. CDR3 size: 16 residues. CDR3 loop: CASSHPGGVSQETQYF. Written as DNA, the CDR3 is TGCGCCAGCAGCCACCCCGGAGGAGTCAGCCAAGAGACCCAGTACTTC.

As DNA, the CDR3 is TGTGCCAGCTCACCATTCAGTTCGGAGTTATACAATGAGCAGTTCTTC. It encodes CASSPFSSELYNEQFF. The chain recombines TRBV18 with TRBJ2-1; D call uncertain. Germline V gene lookup returns CDR1 KGHSH and CDR2 LQKENI. This CDR3 is built from 16 residues. Trimming took off 2 bases at V and 4 bases at J, with 15 bases between the two ends.

The J gene is TRBJ1-5, the V gene TRBV11-1; TRBD1 matches 9 bases. Germline CDR1 is SGHAT and CDR2 is FQDESV (reference sequence). CDR3 size: 16 residues. The junction had 10 bases not matched to a gene; V was cut back by 9 bases and J by 1 base. The CDR3 nucleotides are TGTGCCAGTCTAGGCGGGGACAGGGCCAGCAATCAGCCCCAGCATTTT. This translates into CASLGGDRASNQPQHF.

J is TRBJ2-3 and V is TRBV7-3, with D hard to call. Germline V gives CDR1 SGHTA, CDR2 FQGTGA. The CDR3 extends over 13 amino acids. Deletions cut 8 bases from V and 2 bases from J, with 11 bases between. CDR3 DNA sequence: TGTGCCAGCTCACTACGGCCCACAGATACGCAGTATTTT. Translating it yields CASSLRPTDTQYF.

This chain links TRBV27 with TRBJ1-6; TRBD1 might be the D (5 bases). The V gene lost 3 bases and the J gene lost 8 bases, with 14 bases spanning the gap. The CDR3 has 15 amino acids. The germline gives CDR1 MNHEY, CDR2 SMNVEV (reference sequence). The DNA for the CDR3 is TGTGCCAGCAGTTTTGGGGCAGGCGTTTATTCACCCCTCCACTTT. Amino acid sequence: CASSFGAGVYSPLHF.

V and J are TRBV27 and TRBJ1-6; 8 nucleotides agree with TRBD1. The germline gives CDR1 MNHEY, CDR2 SMNVEV (reference sequence). CDR3 length: 16 residues. J lost 11 bases, V lost 0 bases, and 9 bases had no gene match. CDR3 nucleotide sequence: TGTGCCAGCAGTTTATCATGGACAGGGTACACGGCACCCCTCCACTTT. It codes for CASSLSWTGYTAPLHF.

This sequence joins TRBV27 and TRBJ1-2, with D possibly being TRBD1 (5 bases). Per the germline V gene, CDR1 is MNHEY and CDR2 is SMNVEV (reference sequence). The CDR3 spans 15 residues. Trimming stripped 5 bases from V and 8 bases from J, with 21 bases between. The CDR3 bases are TGTGCCAGCAGTCAAAGCGGGACCGTCGGAGGGGGCTACACCTTC. Its protein is CASSQSGTVGGGYTF.

The V call is TRBV18, the J call TRBJ1-2; a possible D gene is TRBD1 (6 bases). Trimming took off 4 bases at V and 4 bases at J, with 7 bases between the two ends. Germline CDR1 is KGHSH and CDR2 is LQKENI. The CDR3 has 12 amino acids. In DNA, the CDR3 is TGTGCCAGCTCACAGGACAGCTATGGCTACACCTTC. Residues: CASSQDSYGYTF. Complete variable domain (other parts from reference TRBV18 and TRBJ1-2): NAGVMQNPRHLVRRRGQEARLRCSPMKGHSHVYWYRQLPEEGLKFMVYLQKENIIDESGMPKERFSAEFPKEGPSILRIQQVVRGDSAAYFCASSQDSYGYTFGSGTRLTVV.